The 27 T cell receptor beta chains listed next were all sequenced from one sample in a study of cytomegalovirus exposure and HLA in healthy donors. It was with 60 Vbeta and 13 Jbeta primers that the PCR ran. Some clones are missing from TCRdb's copy, which holds only in-frame ones; the method was immunoSEQ multiplex PCR. The profile covers hundreds of thousands of clones, with 70% appearing a single time and 2.6% taken by the ten largest. The sequencing input was PBMCs. All receptors come from a man aged 35-49 years in good health and CMV-seropositive.

This clone has only a few counts. The V and J genes are TRBV10-2 and TRBJ1-2, with D possibly matching TRBD1 (5 bases). The CDR3 covers 13 residues. V lost 6 bases, J lost 1 base, and 9 bases lay in between. Germline assignment: CDR1 WSHSY and CDR2 SAAADI. DNA for the CDR3: TGCGCCAGCAGCCCGGACATTAACTATGGCTACACCTTC. Protein sequence: CASSPDINYGYTF.

The chain carries TRBV7-8 and TRBJ2-1, with 12 positions matching TRBD2. CDR1 and CDR2 (germline): SGHVS, FQNEAQ. There are 16 residues in the CDR3. Germline trimming cut 6 bases from V and 7 bases from J; bases unmatched to any gene: 10. CDR3 DNA: TGTGCCAGCAGGAAATCTAGCGGGGGGGCGGGTAATGAGCAGTTCTTC. The encoded protein is CASRKSSGGAGNEQFF.

This chain joins TRBV9 and TRBJ1-1; D remains unclear. Trimming cost V 0 bases and J 8 bases, with 8 bases left between them. Germline V CDR1 and CDR2: SGDLS, YYNGEE. This CDR3 region has 12 residues. The CDR3 region is CASSVGAGEAFF. Written as DNA, the CDR3 is TGTGCCAGCAGCGTAGGTGCAGGCGAAGCTTTCTTT.

The rearrangement joins TRBV5-1 to TRBJ2-5; 12 positions match TRBD2. The CDR3 is 14 residues long. V lost 4 bases to trimming and J lost 4 bases; unmatched junction nucleotides: 2. Germline V gives CDR1 SGHRS, CDR2 YFSETQ. The CDR3 nucleotides read TGCGCCAGCAGCCCGACTAGCGGGGGAGAGACCCAGTACTTC. Translation gives CASSPTSGGETQYF. Using reference TRBV5-1 and TRBJ2-5 for the parts outside the CDR3, the full variable domain is KAGVTQTPRYLIKTRGQQVTLSCSPISGHRSVSWYQQTPGQGLQFLFEYFSETQRNKGNFPGRFSGRQFSNSRSEMNVSTLELGDSALYLCASSPTSGGETQYFGPGTRLLVL.

The chain carries TRBV4-2 and TRBJ1-5, with 7 bases fitting TRBD1. The CDR3 totals 16 residues. The ends lost 2 bases at V and 5 bases at J; junction bases unmatched: 9. Germline-derived CDR1 and CDR2 are LGHNA and YNFKEQ. CDR3 DNA sequence: TGTGCCAGCAGCCAACCCGGACAGGCCGCCCATCAGCCCCAGCATTTT. Its protein product is CASSQPGQAAHQPQHF.

This clone occurred once. The chain employs TRBV5-1 and TRBJ2-1, with 7 bases fitting TRBD1. V lost 3 bases to trimming and J lost 8 bases; unmatched junction nucleotides: 8. CDR1 SGHRS and CDR2 YFSETQ come from the germline V gene. The CDR3 spans 14 residues. This CDR3 is CASSWNVQGDEQFF. Here the CDR3 DNA reads TGCGCCAGCAGCTGGAATGTCCAGGGGGATGAGCAGTTCTTC. Full variable domain (outside the CDR3, taken from reference TRBV5-1 and TRBJ2-1): KAGVTQTPRYLIKTRGQQVTLSCSPISGHRSVSWYQQTPGQGLQFLFEYFSETQRNKGNFPGRFSGRQFSNSRSEMNVSTLELGDSALYLCASSWNVQGDEQFFGPGTRLTVL.

The chain carries TRBV2 and TRBJ1-4; weak D call: TRBD1 (6 bases). This CDR3 contains 16 residues. Looked up from germline, CDR1 is SNHLY and CDR2 is FYNNEI. V lost 5 bases and J 2 bases, leaving 15 bases between the germline ends. The CDR3 DNA is TGTGCCAGCAGTTCGAGAAAACAGGGCACTAATGAAAAACTGTTTTTT. It is translated as CASSSRKQGTNEKLFF.

V gene TRBV4-1 combines with J gene TRBJ1-5, with 8 bases fitting TRBD1. The V and J ends lost 4 bases and 6 bases, in that order; junction bases with no gene match: 5. This CDR3 spans 14 amino acids. CDR1 and CDR2 (germline): MGHRA, YSYEKL. The CDR3 coding sequence is TGCGCCAGCAGCCTCGGGACAGGCGGTCAGCCCCAGCATTTT. It is translated as CASSLGTGGQPQHF.

The V gene is TRBV5-4, the J gene TRBJ2-6, with 7 bases aligning to TRBD2. This CDR3 has 17 amino acids. V lost 4 bases, J lost 2 bases, and 9 bases stayed unmatched. Germline lookup yields CDR1 SGHNT and CDR2 YYREEE (reference sequence). The CDR3 sequence is CASSQLRGETGANVLTF. The CDR3 DNA is TGTGCCAGCAGCCAACTTCGGGGGGAGACTGGGGCCAACGTCCTGACTTTC.

This clone was observed a single time. The CDR3 coding sequence is TGTGCCAGCAGCGGAGGGGGCGACTACGAGCAGTACTTC. This encodes CASSGGGDYEQYF. V usage is TRBV9 and J usage is TRBJ2-7, with 7 bases identical to TRBD1. J gave up 3 bases and V 3 bases, and 3 bases lay outside the gene matches. From germline, CDR1 is SGDLS and CDR2 YYNGEE. The CDR3 contains 13 residues.

A word on this clone: Different DNA sequences within this sample yield the same CDR3. This sequence joins TRBV2 and TRBJ1-1; TRBD1 aligns across 8 bases. With 4 bases clipped from V and 1 base from J, the junction kept 5 bases outside the gene matches. The CDR3 covers 15 residues. From germline, CDR1 is SNHLY and CDR2 FYNNEI. CDR3 nucleotide sequence: TGTGCCAGCAGTGCGGACAGGGCGACGAACACTGAAGCTTTCTTT. Protein product: CASSADRATNTEAFF.

This clone was detected a few times. The rearrangement links TRBV5-4 to TRBJ1-2; TRBD1 matches at 7 bases. Unmatched junction bases numbered 13, after V lost 4 bases and J lost 4 bases. The CDR3 runs 16 residues. Per the germline V gene, CDR1 is SGHNT and CDR2 is YYREEE (reference sequence). The CDR3 spells CASSNPLSGQRYGYTF. Here the CDR3 DNA reads TGTGCCAGCAGCAATCCTTTGTCGGGACAGCGCTATGGCTACACCTTC.

The chain combines TRBV6-5 with TRBJ2-5; weak D call: TRBD1 (6 bases). The CDR3 covers 15 residues. Germline V gene sequence: CDR1 MNHEY, CDR2 SVGAGI. The ends were cut back, 6 bases at V and 0 bases at J, with 14 bases in the middle. In DNA form, the CDR3 reads TGTGCCAGCAGCCGGGGACAAAGGTACCAAGAGACCCAGTACTTC. Translation gives CASSRGQRYQETQYF.

The chain links TRBV5-1 to TRBJ1-1, with D possibly matching TRBD1 (6 bases). This CDR3 spans 14 amino acids. Germline CDR1 reads SGHRS; CDR2 reads YFSETQ. V lost 6 bases to trimming and J lost 5 bases, with 17 bases between them. The chain's CDR3 is CASTQMGGRTEAFF. The CDR3 nucleotides are TGCGCCAGCACCCAGATGGGGGGGCGAACTGAAGCTTTCTTT.

The rearrangement joins TRBV28 to TRBJ2-5; TRBD2 agrees at 7 bases. V lost 1 base to trimming and J lost 2 bases; unmatched junction nucleotides: 7. Germline V lookup: CDR1 MDHEN, CDR2 SYDVKM. The CDR3 loop spans 16 amino acids. The CDR3 is CASSLYRLADQETQYF. Here the CDR3 DNA reads TGTGCCAGCAGTTTATATAGGCTAGCGGATCAAGAGACCCAGTACTTC.

The gene calls are TRBV19 and TRBJ1-1; 8 nucleotides line up with TRBD1. The trim removed 5 bases at V and 4 bases at J, leaving 6 bases unmatched. Germline V gene lookup returns CDR1 LNHDA and CDR2 SQIVND (reference sequence). The CDR3 consists of 14 residues. This CDR3 reads CASSAGQGLTEAFF. CDR3 in DNA: TGTGCCAGTAGTGCCGGACAGGGTCTCACTGAAGCTTTCTTT.

V is TRBV28 and J is TRBJ2-3, with D possibly matching TRBD2 (5 bases). Looked up from germline, CDR1 is MDHEN and CDR2 is SYDVKM. V shed 8 bases and J shed 1 base, with 10 bases lying between them. This CDR3 comprises 13 residues. CDR3: CASFRGGTDTQYF. The CDR3, as DNA: TGTGCCAGCTTCCGGGGTGGCACAGATACGCAGTATTTT.

The J gene is TRBJ1-6, the V gene TRBV4-1; D is unclear. The ends were cut back, 6 bases at V and 3 bases at J, with 12 bases in the middle. Germline CDR1 MGHRA, CDR2 YSYEKL. The length of the CDR3 is 15 residues. The CDR3 DNA reads as TGCGCCAGCAGGGAGGACGGAAGCTATAATTCACCCCTCCACTTT. Its protein product is CASREDGSYNSPLHF.

The chain has TRBV6-5 and TRBJ2-2; 8 bases align to TRBD2. The CDR3 is 15 amino acids. Germline trimming cut 6 bases from V and 8 bases from J; bases unmatched to any gene: 11. Germline CDR1 reads MNHEY; CDR2 reads SVGAGI. CDR3 loop: CASRTGGPRLGELFF. For the CDR3, the DNA is TGTGCCAGCAGGACGGGGGGGCCGCGTTTAGGGGAGCTGTTTTTT.

V and J are TRBV6-1 and TRBJ1-4; TRBD1 might be the D (5 bases). With 6 bases removed from V and 8 bases from J, the gap between germline ends came to 19 bases. CDR3 length: 15 residues. The germline V gene has CDR1 MNHNS and CDR2 SASEGT. The DNA of the CDR3 is TGTGCCAGCAGGGCTGGCGGGGCTGGTTTGGAAAAACTGTTTTTT. The encoded protein is CASRAGGAGLEKLFF.

V and J are TRBV6-5 and TRBJ1-2; 7 bases map to TRBD1. CDR3 length: 13 amino acids. The V gene end was trimmed by 6 bases and the J gene end by 11 bases; junction bases not matched to a gene: 12. Germline lookup yields CDR1 MNHEY and CDR2 SVGAGI. In nucleotides, the CDR3 is TGTGCCAGCAGCTCCAAGGGGGCGCGGGGTTACACCTTC. As protein: CASSSKGARGYTF.

J is TRBJ2-2 and V is TRBV9; TRBD2 matches 11 bases. Trimming cost V 4 bases and J 4 bases; bases outside gene matches: 3. The CDR3 runs 15 residues. CDR1 and CDR2 from the germline V gene are SGDLS and YYNGEE. This CDR3 is CASSRTSGPTGELFF. In DNA, the CDR3 is TGTGCCAGCAGCCGGACTAGCGGGCCCACCGGGGAGCTGTTTTTT.

The V call is TRBV27, the J call TRBJ2-3; 11 nucleotides match TRBD2. The CDR3 extends over 14 amino acids. Unmatched junction bases numbered 7, after V lost 7 bases and J lost 7 bases. CDR1 is MNHEY and CDR2 is SMNVEV in the germline V gene (reference sequence). The CDR3 protein is CASMISGGVNTQYF. The CDR3, as DNA: TGTGCCAGCATGATTAGCGGGGGGGTAAATACGCAGTATTTT.

The V gene is TRBV4-2, the J gene TRBJ2-1, with TRBD2 as a possible D gene (6 bases). V gave up 1 base and J gave up 4 bases, with 14 bases separating them. This CDR3 region has 16 residues. Per the germline V gene, CDR1 is LGHNA and CDR2 is YNFKEQ. The CDR3 loop is CASSQAPGLPYNEQFF. The CDR3 bases are TGTGCCAGCAGCCAAGCGCCGGGACTGCCATACAATGAGCAGTTCTTC.

The chain is built from TRBV7-9 and TRBJ1-1, with 9 bases identical to TRBD1. The germline gives CDR1 SEHNR, CDR2 FQNEAQ (reference sequence). Trimming cost V 6 bases and J 6 bases; bases outside gene matches: 5. CDR3 length equals 13 residues. The CDR3 DNA reads TGTGCCAGCAGACGAGGGACAGGGCCTGAAGCTTTCTTT. Translation gives CASRRGTGPEAFF. The full variable domain, completed using reference TRBV7-9 and TRBJ1-1, is DTGVSQNPRHKITKRGQNVTFRCDPISEHNRLYWYRQTLGQGPEFLTYFQNEAQLEKSRLLSDRFSAERPKGSFSTLEIQRTEQGDSAMYLCASRRGTGPEAFFGQGTRLTVV.

J is TRBJ1-6 and V is TRBV6-1, with D unclear. CDR1 MNHNS and CDR2 SASEGT come from the germline V gene. Trimming took 7 bases from V and 5 from J, leaving 15 bases between them. The CDR3 contains 15 residues. The DNA of the CDR3 is TGTGCCAGCAAAGTGACTTTGGCTAATAATTCACCCCTCCACTTT. Its protein product is CASKVTLANNSPLHF.

V and J are TRBV6-5 and TRBJ1-1; no definite D call. V was trimmed by 2 bases and J by 1 base, leaving 8 bases between them. The germline V gene encodes CDR1 MNHEY and CDR2 SVGAGI. The CDR3 is made up of 14 amino acids. The CDR3 region has the DNA TGTGCCAGCAGTTACGTCGAGGGGAACACTGAAGCTTTCTTT. As protein: CASSYVEGNTEAFF.